This TCR beta chain came from a study of PD-L1 blockade in urothelial cancer. The wider study: About 85% of the roughly 30 patients comprised males who had bladder-origin urothelial cancer. Specimens of blood held a median count of about 140,000 T cells.

Regarding the study as a whole: More expansion of tumor-associated blood clones, seen at 3 weeks, marked durable-benefit patients.

V lost 6 bases, J lost 5 bases, and 9 bases stayed unmatched. Germline CDR1 reads SQVTM; CDR2 reads ANQGSEA. The CDR3 has 13 residues. To note about this clone: Its cognate antigen is unknown.

Time point denoted: peripheral blood 6 weeks after treatment start. Synthetic analogs of TCR templates were spiked into every PCR. Measured with immunoSEQ multiplex PCR; TCRdb has only the in-frame clones, and not every one. The data hold roughly 100,000 clones, with roughly 80% observed a single time. The TCR originated in a man in his 70s with urothelial cancer. The V gene is TRBV29-1, the J gene TRBJ2-5; 7 bases map to TRBD1. The input for sequencing was PBMCs, taken around atezolizumab (anti-PD-L1) treatment. CDR3 sequence: CSVGDSPGETQYF. The DNA of the CDR3 is TGCAGCGTGGGGGACAGTCCCGGGGAGACCCAGTACTTC.